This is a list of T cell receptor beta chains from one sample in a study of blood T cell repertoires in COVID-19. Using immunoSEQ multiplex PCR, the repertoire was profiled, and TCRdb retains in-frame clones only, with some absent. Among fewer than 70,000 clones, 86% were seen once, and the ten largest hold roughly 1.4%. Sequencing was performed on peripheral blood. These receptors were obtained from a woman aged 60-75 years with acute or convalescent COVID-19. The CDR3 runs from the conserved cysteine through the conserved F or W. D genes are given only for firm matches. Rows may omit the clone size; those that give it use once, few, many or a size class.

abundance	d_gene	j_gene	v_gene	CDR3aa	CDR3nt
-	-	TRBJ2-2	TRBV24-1	CATSDTWTENTGELFF	TGTGCCACCAGTGATACCTGGACAGAGAACACCGGGGAGCTGTTTTTT
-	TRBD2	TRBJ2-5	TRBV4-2	CASSQGAAGEGETQYF	TGTGCCAGCAGCCAAGGGGCGGCGGGAGAAGGAGAGACCCAGTACTTC
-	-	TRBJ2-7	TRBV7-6	CASSLYVGTYEQYF	TGTGCCAGCAGCTTATACGTCGGTACCTACGAGCAGTACTTC
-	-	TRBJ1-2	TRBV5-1	CASSLGIGGGVYGYTF	TGCGCCAGCAGCTTGGGTATTGGGGGAGGAGTCTATGGCTACACCTTC
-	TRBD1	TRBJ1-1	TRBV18	CASSGTGGANTEAFF	TGTGCCAGCTCCGGGACAGGGGGCGCGAACACTGAAGCTTTCTTT
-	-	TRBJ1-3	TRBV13	CASSLGPTGAGNTIYF	TGTGCCAGCAGCTTAGGCCCGACAGGCGCTGGAAACACCATATATTTT
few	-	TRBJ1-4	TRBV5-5	CASSLVTTNEKLFF	TGTGCCAGCAGCTTGGTAACAACTAATGAAAAACTGTTTTTT
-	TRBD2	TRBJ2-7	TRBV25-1	CASNSTAIAGGPIYEQYF	TGTGCCAGCAACTCGACTGCAATAGCGGGGGGGCCTATCTACGAGCAGTACTTC
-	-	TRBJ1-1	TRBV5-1	CASSLERGSEAFF	TGCGCCAGCAGCTTGGAAAGGGGGTCTGAAGCTTTCTTT
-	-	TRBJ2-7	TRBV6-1	CASSEYSSYEQYF	TGTGCCAGCAGTGAGTACAGCTCCTACGAGCAGTACTTC
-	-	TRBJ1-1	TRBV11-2	CASSLLAGSMNTEAFF	TGTGCCAGCAGCTTATTGGCAGGGTCTATGAACACTGAAGCTTTCTTT
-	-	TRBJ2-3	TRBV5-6	CASSLAPGLTDTQYF	TGTGCCAGCAGCTTGGCCCCGGGACTCACAGATACGCAGTATTTT
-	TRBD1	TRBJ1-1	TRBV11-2	CASNQGAWNTEAFF	TGTGCCAGCAACCAGGGGGCCTGGAACACTGAAGCTTTCTTT
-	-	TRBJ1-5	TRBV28	CASKTGLNQPQHF	TGTGCCAGCAAAACAGGGCTCAATCAGCCCCAGCATTTT
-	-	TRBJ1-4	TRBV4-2	CASSQEVPKEGNEKLFF	TGTGCCAGCAGCCAAGAGGTCCCGAAGGAGGGCAATGAAAAACTGTTTTTT
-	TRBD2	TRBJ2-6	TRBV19	CASSSFVAGSSGANVLTF	TGTGCCAGTAGTTCATTTGTAGCGGGATCCTCTGGGGCCAACGTCCTGACTTTC
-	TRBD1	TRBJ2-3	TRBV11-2	CASSLVGTAGYDTQYF	TGTGCCAGCAGCTTAGTCGGGACAGCCGGATATGATACGCAGTATTTT
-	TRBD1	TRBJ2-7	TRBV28	CASSRDRVYEQYF	TGTGCCAGCAGTAGGGACAGGGTCTACGAGCAGTACTTC
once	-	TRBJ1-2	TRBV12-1	CASSSDDRGPSNYGYTF	TGTGCCAGCAGCTCCGACGACAGGGGTCCATCTAACTATGGCTACACCTTC
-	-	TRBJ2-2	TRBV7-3	CASSLSRNTGELFF	TGTGCCAGCAGCTTATCCAGGAACACCGGGGAGCTGTTTTTT